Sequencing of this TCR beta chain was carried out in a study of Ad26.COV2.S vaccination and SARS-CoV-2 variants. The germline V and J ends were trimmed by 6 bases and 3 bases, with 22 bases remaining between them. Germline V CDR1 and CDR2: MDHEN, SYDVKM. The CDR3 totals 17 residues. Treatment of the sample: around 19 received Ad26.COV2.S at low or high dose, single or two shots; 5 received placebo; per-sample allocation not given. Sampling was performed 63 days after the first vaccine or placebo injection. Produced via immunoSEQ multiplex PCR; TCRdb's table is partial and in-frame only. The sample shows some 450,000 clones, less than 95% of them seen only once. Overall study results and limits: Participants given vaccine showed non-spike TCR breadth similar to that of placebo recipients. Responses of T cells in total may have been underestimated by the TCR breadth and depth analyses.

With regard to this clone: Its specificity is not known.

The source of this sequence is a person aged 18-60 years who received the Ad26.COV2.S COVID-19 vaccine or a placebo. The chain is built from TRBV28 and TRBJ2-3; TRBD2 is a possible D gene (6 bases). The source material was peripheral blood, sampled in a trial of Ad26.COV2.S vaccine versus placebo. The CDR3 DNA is TGTGCCAGCAGCTGGGGGTTGGGAGCGGGCCCAACAGATACGCAGTATTTT. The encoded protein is CASSWGLGAGPTDTQYF.